This TCR beta chain was recorded in a study of blood T cell repertoires in COVID-19. Turning to the study itself: In each case, the material was cDNA or gDNA derived from T cells, B-cell-depleted T cells, or PBMCs.

This clone showed up just once. Only in-frame clones appear in the TCRdb table, and some are missing; sequencing was by immunoSEQ multiplex PCR. The sample shows roughly 200,000 clones, approximately 85% of them seen only once. Germline V gene data show CDR1 as PRHDT and CDR2 as FYEKMQ (reference sequence). The V and J ends lost 5 bases and 1 base, in that order; junction bases with no gene match: 15. CDR3 length equals 19 residues. Sequencing used peripheral blood. The genes are TRBV13 and TRBJ1-5; 9 nucleotides line up with TRBD1. The receptor comes from a man aged 55 to 70 with acute or convalescent COVID-19. The CDR3 region is CASSHSGTGFRLSNQPQHF. CDR3 DNA sequence: TGTGCCAGCAGCCATTCCGGGACAGGGTTCCGATTGAGCAATCAGCCCCAGCATTTT.